These T cell receptor beta chains were read from a single sample in a study of regulatory T cells in long-lasting Graves disease. TCRdb re-called the multiplex PCR reads through MiXCR, storing one row per CDR3 protein. The table has 300,000 to 450,000 distinct CDR3 sequences, about 16% seen once. The source material was peripheral blood mononuclear cells (PBMCs), sampled at new diagnosis, from a patient treated with antithyroid drugs. All receptors derive from a female donor with Graves disease. Both conserved end residues are part of each CDR3. Fields, in order: CDR3 protein, CDR3 DNA, clone size, V gene, J gene, D gene. D genes are given only for firm matches. Some rows have no size entry. The others give once, few or many, or a class for an expanded clone.

cdr3_aa: CASGTNYEQYF
cdr3_nt: TGTGCCAGCGGGACGAACTACGAGCAGTACTTC
clone_size: many
v_call: TRBV28
j_call: TRBJ2-7
d_call: .

cdr3_aa: CASSLGFQHYGYTF
cdr3_nt: TGTGCCAGCAGCTTGGGGTTCCAACACTATGGCTACACCTTC
clone_size: many
v_call: TRBV5-6
j_call: TRBJ1-2
d_call: .

cdr3_aa: CSVVTGGFYSNQPQHF
cdr3_nt: TGCAGCGTTGTGACAGGAGGGTTCTATAGCAATCAGCCCCAGCATTTT
clone_size: once
v_call: TRBV29-1
j_call: TRBJ1-5
d_call: .

cdr3_aa: CASTQGIGQGYSPLHF
cdr3_nt: TGTGCCAGTACCCAGGGCATCGGACAGGGTTACTCACCCCTCCACTTT
clone_size: many
v_call: TRBV19
j_call: TRBJ1-6
d_call: TRBD1

cdr3_aa: CASRPGPGDPSYNEQFF
cdr3_nt: TGTGCCAGCAGACCCGGGCCGGGGGACCCGTCCTACAATGAGCAGTTCTTC
clone_size: few
v_call: TRBV7-9
j_call: TRBJ2-1
d_call: .

cdr3_aa: CATSRRRDYNEQFF
cdr3_nt: TGTGCCACCAGCAGGAGACGGGACTACAATGAGCAGTTCTTC
clone_size: few
v_call: TRBV15
j_call: TRBJ2-1
d_call: .

cdr3_aa: CATSRDSAYEQYF
cdr3_nt: TGTGCCACTTCCCGGGACAGCGCCTACGAGCAGTACTTC
clone_size: few
v_call: TRBV15
j_call: TRBJ2-7
d_call: TRBD1

cdr3_aa: CASSLAGGLIYEQFF
cdr3_nt: TGTGCCAGCAGTCTAGCGGGAGGGCTGATCTATGAGCAGTTCTTC
clone_size: many
v_call: TRBV28
j_call: TRBJ2-1
d_call: TRBD2

cdr3_aa: CASGPRGVRSPWEQFF
cdr3_nt: TGTGCTAGTGGTCCCCGGGGAGTTAGGTCCCCCTGGGAGCAGTTCTTC
clone_size: many
v_call: TRBV12-5
j_call: TRBJ2-1
d_call: .

cdr3_aa: CASGNRDGDEQYF
cdr3_nt: TGTGCCAGCGGGAACAGGGACGGTGACGAGCAGTACTTC
clone_size: many
v_call: TRBV12-3/TRBV12-4
j_call: TRBJ2-7
d_call: .

cdr3_aa: CASSPGPQGSNQPQHF
cdr3_nt: TGTGCCAGCTCACCTGGTCCGCAGGGGAGCAATCAGCCCCAGCATTTT
clone_size: .
v_call: TRBV18
j_call: TRBJ1-5
d_call: .

cdr3_aa: CASSLRPSGVLNEQFF
cdr3_nt: TGTGCCAGCAGCTTACGGCCTAGCGGGGTGTTGAATGAGCAGTTCTTC
clone_size: .
v_call: TRBV7-9
j_call: TRBJ2-1
d_call: TRBD2

cdr3_aa: CASSLSAGWGYTF
cdr3_nt: TGTGCCAGCAGTTTATCGGCAGGGTGGGGCTACACCTTC
clone_size: many
v_call: TRBV12-3/TRBV12-4
j_call: TRBJ1-2
d_call: .

cdr3_aa: CASTPGPNQPQHF
cdr3_nt: TGTGCCAGCACTCCCGGCCCCAATCAGCCCCAGCATTTT
clone_size: many
v_call: TRBV7-8
j_call: TRBJ1-5
d_call: .

cdr3_aa: CATSIRVYTEAFF
cdr3_nt: TGTGCCACCAGTATCAGGGTATACACTGAAGCTTTCTTT
clone_size: .
v_call: TRBV15
j_call: TRBJ1-1
d_call: .

cdr3_aa: CASSESVLAGLGEQYF
cdr3_nt: TGCGCCAGCAGTGAGTCGGTGCTAGCGGGCCTCGGGGAGCAGTACTTC
clone_size: many
v_call: TRBV10-2
j_call: TRBJ2-7
d_call: TRBD2

cdr3_aa: CSASGGIGTSGGSYNEQFF
cdr3_nt: TGCAGTGCTAGTGGGGGGATTGGCACTAGCGGGGGCTCCTACAATGAGCAGTTCTTC
clone_size: many
v_call: TRBV20-1
j_call: TRBJ2-1
d_call: TRBD2

cdr3_aa: CSAPNLKTGGNSPLHF
cdr3_nt: TGCAGTGCCCCTAATCTAAAGACAGGGGGTAATTCACCCCTCCACTTT
clone_size: many
v_call: TRBV20-1
j_call: TRBJ1-6
d_call: TRBD1

cdr3_aa: CASSSLLAGGLINEQFF
cdr3_nt: TGTGCCAGCAGCTCCCTACTAGCGGGAGGCCTGATTAATGAGCAGTTCTTC
clone_size: many
v_call: TRBV11-2
j_call: TRBJ2-1
d_call: TRBD2

cdr3_aa: CSAPRGRNTDTQYF
cdr3_nt: TGCAGTGCTCCACGCGGACGGAACACAGATACGCAGTATTTT
clone_size: .
v_call: TRBV20-1
j_call: TRBJ2-3
d_call: .

cdr3_aa: CATRADSSVQPQHF
cdr3_nt: TGTGCCACCAGGGCGGACTCAAGTGTTCAGCCCCAGCATTTT
clone_size: many
v_call: TRBV15
j_call: TRBJ1-5
d_call: .

cdr3_aa: CSATLTGYEQYF
cdr3_nt: TGCAGTGCTACGCTGACAGGCTACGAGCAGTACTTC
clone_size: many
v_call: TRBV20-1
j_call: TRBJ2-7
d_call: .

cdr3_aa: CASGSGQGNEQFF
cdr3_nt: TGTGCCAGCGGCTCGGGACAGGGTAATGAGCAGTTCTTC
clone_size: .
v_call: TRBV2
j_call: TRBJ2-1
d_call: TRBD1

cdr3_aa: CSVVGSGITGEPFF
cdr3_nt: .
clone_size: .
v_call: TRBV29-1
j_call: TRBJ2-2
d_call: .

cdr3_aa: CAISDTEWDGYTF
cdr3_nt: TGTGCCATCAGTGACACAGAGTGGGATGGCTACACCTTC
clone_size: few
v_call: TRBV10-3
j_call: TRBJ1-2
d_call: .

cdr3_aa: CASSTTTYGYTF
cdr3_nt: TGTGCCAGTAGTACGACCACCTATGGCTACACCTTC
clone_size: .
v_call: TRBV19
j_call: TRBJ1-2
d_call: .

cdr3_aa: CASSPRDEAEAFF
cdr3_nt: TGCGCCAGCAGCCCCCGGGACGAAGCTGAAGCTTTCTTT
clone_size: few
v_call: TRBV5-1
j_call: TRBJ1-1
d_call: .

cdr3_aa: CASSYGEAHQETQYF
cdr3_nt: TGTGCCAGCAGTTACGGAGAGGCTCACCAAGAGACCCAGTACTTC
clone_size: .
v_call: TRBV6-2/TRBV6-3
j_call: TRBJ2-5
d_call: .

cdr3_aa: CASSLRSLRRQSTDTQYF
cdr3_nt: TGTGCCAGCAGCTTACGATCCCTGAGGCGGCAGAGCACAGATACGCAGTATTTT
clone_size: many
v_call: TRBV7-8
j_call: TRBJ2-3
d_call: .

cdr3_aa: CASSLPSSPLHF
cdr3_nt: TGTGCCAGCAGTTTACCCTCTTCACCCCTCCACTTT
clone_size: many
v_call: TRBV12-3/TRBV12-4
j_call: TRBJ1-6
d_call: .

cdr3_aa: CASSHGTSGSLKGETQYF
cdr3_nt: TGTGCCAGCAGTCACGGGACTAGCGGGAGCTTGAAGGGGGAGACCCAGTACTTC
clone_size: many
v_call: TRBV11-2
j_call: TRBJ2-5
d_call: TRBD2

cdr3_aa: CASCPGQYHGELFF
cdr3_nt: TGTGCCAGCTGTCCGGGCCAATATCACGGGGAGCTGTTTTTT
clone_size: .
v_call: TRBV6-1
j_call: TRBJ2-2
d_call: .

cdr3_aa: CSARDRRTSGETQYF
cdr3_nt: TGCAGTGCTAGAGATCGCCGGACTAGCGGAGAGACCCAGTACTTC
clone_size: many
v_call: TRBV20-1
j_call: TRBJ2-5
d_call: TRBD2

cdr3_aa: CASSTWTSGKTYNEQFF
cdr3_nt: TGTGCCAGCAGTACATGGACTAGCGGGAAGACCTACAATGAGCAGTTCTTC
clone_size: many
v_call: TRBV28
j_call: TRBJ2-1
d_call: TRBD2

cdr3_aa: CSAIRGGSGNTIYF
cdr3_nt: TGCAGTGCTATTAGAGGGGGCTCTGGAAACACCATATATTTT
clone_size: few
v_call: TRBV20-1
j_call: TRBJ1-3
d_call: .

cdr3_aa: CASSGVSSTEAFF
cdr3_nt: TGTGCCAGCAGTGGGGTTTCTAGCACTGAAGCTTTCTTT
clone_size: many
v_call: TRBV12-3/TRBV12-4
j_call: TRBJ1-1
d_call: .

cdr3_aa: CASSLYEYNTEAFF
cdr3_nt: TGCGCCAGCAGCTTGTACGAGTATAACACTGAAGCTTTCTTT
clone_size: many
v_call: TRBV5-1
j_call: TRBJ1-1
d_call: .

cdr3_aa: CSARDTAAYNSPLHF
cdr3_nt: TGCAGTGCTAGAGATACGGCGGCATATAATTCACCCCTCCACTTT
clone_size: many
v_call: TRBV20-1
j_call: TRBJ1-6
d_call: .

cdr3_aa: CASSLYVSPGGYNEQFF
cdr3_nt: TGTGCCAGCAGCTTGTACGTTAGCCCGGGGGGTTACAATGAGCAGTTCTTC
clone_size: few
v_call: TRBV5-4
j_call: TRBJ2-1
d_call: TRBD2

cdr3_aa: CASSHGDRANQPQHF
cdr3_nt: TGCGCCAGCAGCCATGGGGACAGGGCCAATCAGCCCCAGCATTTT
clone_size: many
v_call: TRBV4-1
j_call: TRBJ1-5
d_call: TRBD1

cdr3_aa: CSASPGGGAVGQLFF
cdr3_nt: TGCAGTGCTAGTCCGGGGGGGGGAGCTGTAGGGCAGCTGTTTTTT
clone_size: .
v_call: TRBV20-1
j_call: TRBJ2-2
d_call: TRBD2

cdr3_aa: CASRTSGGFYNEQFF
cdr3_nt: TGTGCCAGCAGGACTAGCGGGGGATTCTACAATGAGCAGTTCTTC
clone_size: many
v_call: TRBV6-1
j_call: TRBJ2-1
d_call: TRBD2

cdr3_aa: CASTPGAGFGYTF
cdr3_nt: TGTGCCAGCACCCCAGGGGCCGGGTTTGGCTACACCTTC
clone_size: many
v_call: TRBV27
j_call: TRBJ1-2
d_call: .

cdr3_aa: CASSLVGRETQYF
cdr3_nt: TGTGCCAGCAGCTTAGTAGGCAGAGAGACCCAGTACTTC
clone_size: many
v_call: TRBV11-2
j_call: TRBJ2-5
d_call: .

cdr3_aa: CASSLAIQLAGHNEQFF
cdr3_nt: TGTGCCAGCAGCTTAGCCATTCAACTAGCGGGCCACAATGAGCAGTTCTTC
clone_size: .
v_call: TRBV7-2
j_call: TRBJ2-1
d_call: TRBD2

cdr3_aa: CASRTETQYF
cdr3_nt: TGTGCCAGCAGAACAGAGACCCAGTACTTC
clone_size: many
v_call: TRBV2
j_call: TRBJ2-5
d_call: .

cdr3_aa: CASSQEGQGRETQYF
cdr3_nt: TGTGCCAGCAGCCAAGAGGGACAGGGGAGGGAGACCCAGTACTTC
clone_size: many
v_call: TRBV3-1
j_call: TRBJ2-5
d_call: TRBD1

cdr3_aa: CASTSPRGGWGGYTF
cdr3_nt: TGTGCCAGCACTTCACCCCGGGGGGGTTGGGGAGGCTACACCTTC
clone_size: many
v_call: TRBV6-1
j_call: TRBJ1-2
d_call: .

cdr3_aa: CASSIPNTGELFF
cdr3_nt: TGTGCCAGTAGTATCCCGAACACCGGGGAGCTGTTTTTT
clone_size: many
v_call: TRBV19
j_call: TRBJ2-2
d_call: .

cdr3_aa: CASTYGGIRGKPQHF
cdr3_nt: TGTGCCAGCACATATGGGGGGATCAGAGGTAAGCCCCAGCATTTT
clone_size: many
v_call: TRBV28
j_call: TRBJ1-5
d_call: .

cdr3_aa: CASTQIWDRAVMNTEAFF
cdr3_nt: TGCGCCAGCACCCAAATCTGGGACAGGGCGGTTATGAACACTGAAGCTTTCTTT
clone_size: .
v_call: TRBV4-1
j_call: TRBJ1-1
d_call: TRBD1